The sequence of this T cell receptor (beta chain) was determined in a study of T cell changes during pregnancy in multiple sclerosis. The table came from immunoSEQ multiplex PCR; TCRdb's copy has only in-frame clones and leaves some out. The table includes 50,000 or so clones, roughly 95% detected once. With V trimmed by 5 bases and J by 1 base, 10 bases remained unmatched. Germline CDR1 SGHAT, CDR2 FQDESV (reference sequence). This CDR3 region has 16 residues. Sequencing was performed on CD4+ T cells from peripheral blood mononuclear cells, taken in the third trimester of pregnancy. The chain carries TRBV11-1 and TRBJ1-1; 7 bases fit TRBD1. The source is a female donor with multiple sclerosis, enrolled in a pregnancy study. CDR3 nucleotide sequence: TGTGCCAGCAGCCTTTTTTTGACAGGGAAGAACACTGAAGCTTTCTTT. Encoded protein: CASSLFLTGKNTEAFF.